This T cell receptor beta chain was sequenced for a study of cytomegalovirus exposure and HLA in healthy donors. Study information: Researchers found that roughly 77% of a few hundred genotyped donors fell within the Caucasian-associated ancestry cluster.

It was healthy bone marrow donors who served as donors. It was with 60 Vbeta and 13 Jbeta primers that the PCR ran. Generated by immunoSEQ multiplex PCR, the TCRdb table keeps only in-frame clones and is missing some. The sample has some 120,000 clones; roughly three quarters are singletons. CDR1 is SGHVS, CDR2 FNYEAQ, per germline. This CDR3 contains 15 residues. The germline V and J ends were trimmed by 4 bases and 2 bases, with 15 bases remaining between them. The TCR sequence derives from a woman between 18 and 30 years old in good health and CMV-seronegative. V gene TRBV7-6 combines with J gene TRBJ2-7; tentatively, D is TRBD2 (5 bases). The sequenced sample consisted of PBMCs. In DNA form, the CDR3 reads TGTGCCAGCAGCTCCACGGTCCTGGGAGCCTACGAGCAGTACTTC. The encoded protein is CASSSTVLGAYEQYF. Based on the CDR3 plus reference TRBV7-6 and TRBJ2-7, the full variable domain is GAGVSQSPRYKVTKRGQDVALRCDPISGHVSLYWYRQALGQGPEFLTYFNYEAQQDKSGLPNDRFSAERPEGSISTLTIQRTEQRDSAMYRCASSSTVLGAYEQYFGPGTRLTVT.